The text below deals with one T cell receptor (beta chain). This specimen comes from a study of blood T cell repertoires in COVID-19. Study background: Whether acute or convalescent, the COVID-19 samples came from the United States, Italy and Spain. T cells, B-cell-depleted T cells, or PBMCs provided the cDNA or gDNA that served as material.

The CDR3 covers 15 residues. The V gene end was trimmed by 4 bases and the J gene end by 0 bases; junction bases not matched to a gene: 3. The germline V gene encodes CDR1 SGHRS and CDR2 YFSETQ. Per the original data handling: Researchers report that nucleated cell counts were estimated from reference gene primer amplification. Measured with immunoSEQ multiplex PCR; TCRdb has only the in-frame clones, and not every one. V and J calls and clone size are as listed in that table; D and trimming were resolved from the DNA. The repertoire holds about 490,000 clones, with around 85% as singletons. The origin of this receptor is a human donor in a cohort sampled during active COVID-19. V and J are TRBV5-1 and TRBJ2-1; 8 nucleotides line up with TRBD1. The sample comprised peripheral blood. Here the CDR3 DNA reads TGCGCCAGCAGCACGGGGACAGGCTCCTACAATGAGCAGTTCTTC. Protein: CASSTGTGSYNEQFF.